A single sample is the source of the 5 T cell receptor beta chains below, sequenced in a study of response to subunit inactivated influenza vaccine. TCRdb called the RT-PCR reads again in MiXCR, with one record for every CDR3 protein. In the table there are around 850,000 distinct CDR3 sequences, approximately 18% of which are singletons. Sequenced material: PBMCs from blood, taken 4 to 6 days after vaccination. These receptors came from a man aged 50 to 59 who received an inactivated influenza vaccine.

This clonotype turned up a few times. The CDR3 region has the DNA TGTGCCAGCAGCTTAAGGGGTGCAGAACAAGAGACCCAGTACTTC. This encodes CASSLRGAEQETQYF. This chain connects TRBV7-9 to TRBJ2-5; possibly TRBD1 for D (5 bases). Trimming took off 2 bases at V and 2 bases at J, with 12 bases between the two ends. The germline CDR1 and CDR2 sequences are SEHNR and FQNEAQ (reference sequence). This CDR3 has 15 amino acids.

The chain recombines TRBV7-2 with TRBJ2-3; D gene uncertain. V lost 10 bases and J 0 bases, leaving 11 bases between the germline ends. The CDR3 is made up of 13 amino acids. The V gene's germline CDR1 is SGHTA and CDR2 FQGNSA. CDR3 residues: CATLRSSTDTQYF. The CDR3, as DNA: TGTGCCACCTTAAGGTCCAGCACAGATACGCAGTATTTT.

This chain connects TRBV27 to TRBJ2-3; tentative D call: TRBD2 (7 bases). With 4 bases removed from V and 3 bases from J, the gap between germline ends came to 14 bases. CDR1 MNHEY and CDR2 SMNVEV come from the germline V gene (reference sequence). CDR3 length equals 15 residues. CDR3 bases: TGTGCCAGCAGTTCCAGGGGACTACCAACAGATACGCAGTATTTT. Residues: CASSSRGLPTDTQYF.

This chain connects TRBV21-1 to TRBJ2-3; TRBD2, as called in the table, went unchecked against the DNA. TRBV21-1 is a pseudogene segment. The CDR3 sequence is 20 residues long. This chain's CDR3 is CASSKMGLTSGSWRTDTQYF. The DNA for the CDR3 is TGTGCCAGCAGCAAAATGGGGCTAACTAGCGGGAGTTGGAGAACAGATACGCAGTATTTT.

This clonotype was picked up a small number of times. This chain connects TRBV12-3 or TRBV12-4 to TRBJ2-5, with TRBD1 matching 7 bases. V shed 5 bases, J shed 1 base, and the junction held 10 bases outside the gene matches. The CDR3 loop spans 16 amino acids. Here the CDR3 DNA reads TGTGCCAGCAGTACGCAACCGGGACAGCTCCAAGAGACCCAGTACTTC. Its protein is CASSTQPGQLQETQYF.